These T cell receptor beta chains were read from a single sample in a study of CD8+ T cells in alopecia areata. The data were produced by immunoSEQ multiplex PCR, yet TCRdb's version contains in-frame clones alone and is incomplete. The repertoire holds about 180,000 clones, with about 55% as singletons. The source was CD8+ T cells sorted from blood, collected at week 24, from a patient treated with tofacitinib. These TCRs come from a human donor with alopecia areata. CDR3s include the opening cysteine and the closing phenylalanine or tryptophan. The order of the fields is V gene, clone size, J gene, D gene, CDR3 protein, CDR3 DNA. The D gene is left open where the match is weak. Where a row states a size, it is once, few, many or the class of an expanded clone; other rows omit it.

>TRBV27|.|TRBJ1-5|.
CASSSLYNQPQHF
TGTGCCAGCAGTTCCCTCTACAATCAGCCCCAGCATTTT
>TRBV4-3|.|TRBJ2-6|.
CASSHSSGANVLTF
TGCGCCAGCAGCCATAGCTCTGGGGCCAACGTCCTGACTTTC
>TRBV29-1|few|TRBJ2-7|TRBD1
CSVESWAEGQATYEQYF
TGCAGCGTTGAAAGTTGGGCGGAGGGACAGGCAACCTACGAGCAGTACTTC
>TRBV10-2|few|TRBJ2-7|.
CASSDPLGGYEQYF
TGCGCCAGCAGTGATCCCCTGGGGGGCTACGAGCAGTACTTC
>TRBV27|.|TRBJ2-5|TRBD2
CASQGGARETQYF
TGTGCCAGCCAGGGAGGGGCCCGGGAGACCCAGTACTTC
>TRBV30|.|TRBJ1-1|TRBD1
CAWTGTGQTEAFF
TGTGCCTGGACCGGGACAGGGCAGACTGAAGCTTTCTTT
>TRBV7-8|.|TRBJ2-5|.
CASSLAGGGETQYF
TGTGCCAGCAGCTTAGCGGGAGGCGGGGAGACCCAGTACTTC
>TRBV30|once|TRBJ1-2|.
CAWSVAIYGYTF
TGTGCCTGGAGTGTGGCAATCTATGGCTACACCTTC
>TRBV7-3|.|TRBJ2-1|.
CASSLTGGTNEQFF
TGTGCCAGCAGCTTAACCGGAGGCACCAATGAGCAGTTCTTC
>TRBV30|.|TRBJ1-1|.
CAWSPGATEAFF
TGTGCCTGGAGTCCAGGGGCTACTGAAGCTTTCTTT
>TRBV29-1|.|TRBJ2-7|TRBD2
CSVVFPSGGPSEQYF
TGCAGCGTTGTTTTCCCTAGCGGGGGGCCCTCCGAGCAGTACTTC
>TRBV29-1|.|TRBJ2-3|.
CSDSTDTQYF
TGCAGCGACAGCACAGATACGCAGTATTTT
>TRBV2|.|TRBJ2-4|TRBD1
CASRLGAGGIQNIQYF
TGTGCCAGCAGACTAGGGGCAGGGGGAATCCAAAACATTCAGTACTTC
>TRBV30|.|TRBJ2-4|.
CAWSMMNIQYF
TGTGCCTGGAGTATGATGAACATTCAGTACTTC
>TRBV27|.|TRBJ1-1|.
CASSLMGDGSLNTEAFF
TGTGCCAGCAGTTTAATGGGGGACGGATCGTTGAACACTGAAGCTTTCTTT
>TRBV29-1|few|TRBJ1-1|.
CSVEASYTEAFF
TGCAGCGTTGAAGCGAGTTACACTGAAGCTTTCTTT
>TRBV13|.|TRBJ2-3|.
CASSPRFGTQYF
TGTGCCAGCAGCCCCCGGTTCGGTACGCAGTATTTT
>TRBV27|.|TRBJ2-1|TRBD2
CASSPSSGDTYNEQFF
TGTGCCAGCAGTCCTTCTAGCGGTGATACCTACAATGAGCAGTTCTTC
>TRBV30|.|TRBJ2-7|.
CACDQGEDEQYF
TGTGCCTGTGATCAGGGAGAGGACGAGCAGTACTTC
>TRBV30|.|TRBJ2-3|TRBD1
CAWRGTGDGTDTQYF
TGTGCCTGGAGGGGGACAGGAGACGGTACAGATACGCAGTATTTT
>TRBV29-1|few|TRBJ1-4|TRBD1
CSVAGGTTNEKLFF
TGCAGCGTTGCAGGGGGTACAACTAATGAAAAACTGTTTTTT
>TRBV29-1|few|TRBJ1-2|.
CSVEGPGQDTF
TGCAGCGTTGAAGGACCGGGACAAGACACCTTC
>TRBV7-3|.|TRBJ2-1|TRBD2
CASSAGLAGYNEQFF
TGTGCCAGCAGCGCAGGACTAGCGGGCTACAATGAGCAGTTCTTC
>TRBV6-5|.|TRBJ1-1|TRBD1
CASSYSGTGGSEAFF
TGTGCCAGCAGTTACTCCGGGACAGGGGGGTCTGAAGCTTTCTTT
>TRBV7-2|many|TRBJ2-7|.
CASGGHQISLRYEQYF
TGTGCCAGCGGAGGGCATCAAATCTCGTTGAGATACGAGCAGTACTTC
>TRBV19|.|TRBJ1-6|.
CASMGDDNSPLHF
TGTGCCAGTATGGGGGATGATAATTCACCCCTCCACTTT
>TRBV7-2|.|TRBJ1-6|.
CASSVEEGGRNSPLHF
TGTGCCAGCAGCGTTGAGGAGGGGGGGCGAAATTCACCCCTCCACTTT
>TRBV29-1|.|TRBJ2-3|.
CSVPPGGASQYF
TGCAGCGTTCCCCCTGGGGGGGCCTCGCAGTATTTT
>TRBV27|.|TRBJ2-3|TRBD2
CASSPSGGEVTDTQYF
TGTGCCAGCAGTCCTTCGGGAGGTGAGGTCACAGATACGCAGTATTTT
>TRBV29-1|.|TRBJ2-4|.
CSVEIENIQYF
TGCAGCGTTGAAATAGAAAACATTCAGTACTTC
>TRBV30|.|TRBJ1-6|TRBD1
CAWSTGQGNSPLHF
TGTGCCTGGAGTACCGGACAGGGAAATTCACCCCTCCACTTT
>TRBV5-8|.|TRBJ2-7|.
CASSFYEQYF
TGTGCCAGCAGCTTTTACGAGCAGTACTTC
>TRBV2|many|TRBJ1-5|.
CASSESPRPGSKQPQHF
TGTGCCAGCAGCGAATCCCCCCGGCCCGGGTCCAAGCAGCCCCAGCATTTT
>TRBV5-1|.|TRBJ2-5|.
CASSYPLHSNQETQYF
TGCGCCAGCAGCTACCCTTTACACAGCAACCAAGAGACCCAGTACTTC
>TRBV30|.|TRBJ1-1|.
CAWSVAGNTEAFF
TGTGCCTGGAGTGTGGCAGGCAACACTGAAGCTTTCTTT
>TRBV7-2|.|TRBJ2-5|.
CASSLVTSVTETQYF
TGTGCCAGCAGCTTAGTTACGAGCGTCACGGAGACCCAGTACTTC
>TRBV4-1|few|TRBJ1-5|.
CASSQQPGQSNQPQHF
TGCGCCAGCAGCCAACAACCAGGACAGAGCAATCAGCCCCAGCATTTT
>TRBV29-1|few|TRBJ2-2|.
CSVVVQGSGELFF
TGCAGCGTTGTCGTCCAGGGGTCCGGGGAGCTGTTTTTT
>TRBV4-1|.|TRBJ1-1|.
CASISGERGAFF
TGCGCCAGCATCAGTGGGGAGCGAGGAGCTTTCTTT
>TRBV19|.|TRBJ1-5|.
CAGSDRINQPQHF
TGTGCCGGATCGGACAGAATAAATCAGCCCCAGCATTTT